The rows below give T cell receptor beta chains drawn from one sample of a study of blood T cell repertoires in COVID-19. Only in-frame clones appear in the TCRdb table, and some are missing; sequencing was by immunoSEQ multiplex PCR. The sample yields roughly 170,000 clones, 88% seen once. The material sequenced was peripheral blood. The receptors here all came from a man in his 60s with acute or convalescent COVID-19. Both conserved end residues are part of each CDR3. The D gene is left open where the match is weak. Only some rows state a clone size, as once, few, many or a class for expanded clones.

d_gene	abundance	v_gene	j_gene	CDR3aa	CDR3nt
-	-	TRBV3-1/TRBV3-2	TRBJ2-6	CASSSRGAGANVLTF	TGTGCCAGCAGCTCCAGGGGCGCTGGGGCCAACGTCCTGACTTTC
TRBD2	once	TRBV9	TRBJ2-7	CASSDTSDKGPYEQYF	TGTGCCAGCAGCGACACTAGCGACAAAGGGCCCTACGAGCAGTACTTC
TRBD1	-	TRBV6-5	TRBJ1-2	CASRTGGGGYGYTF	TGTGCCAGCAGAACAGGGGGCGGAGGCTATGGCTACACCTTC
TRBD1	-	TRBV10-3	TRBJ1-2	CAISESGTGYDGYTF	TGTGCCATCAGTGAGTCAGGGACAGGGTACGATGGCTACACCTTC
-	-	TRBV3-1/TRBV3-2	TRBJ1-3	CASSPPGYSGNTIYF	TGTGCCAGCAGCCCCCCGGGGTACTCTGGAAACACCATATATTTT
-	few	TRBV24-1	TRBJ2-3	CATSLGGTAKQDTQYF	TGTGCCACCAGTTTGGGCGGGACAGCCAAACAAGATACGCAGTATTTT
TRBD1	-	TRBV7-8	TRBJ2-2	CASSPRGQGTNTGELFF	TGTGCCAGCAGCCCCCGGGGACAGGGAACGAACACCGGGGAGCTGTTTTTT
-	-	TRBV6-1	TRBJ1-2	CASSERARTGNYGYTF	TGTGCCAGCAGTGAGAGGGCCCGGACGGGAAACTATGGCTACACCTTC
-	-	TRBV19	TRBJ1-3	CASSIMAGFGNTIYF	TGTGCCAGTAGTATTATGGCGGGATTTGGAAACACCATATATTTT
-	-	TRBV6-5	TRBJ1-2	CASSYSSANYGYTF	TGTGCCAGCAGTTACTCCAGTGCTAACTATGGCTACACCTTC
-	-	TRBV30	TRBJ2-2	CAWRVSTGELFF	TGTGCCTGGAGGGTCAGCACCGGGGAGCTGTTTTTT
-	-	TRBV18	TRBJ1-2	CASSSDGDGGYTF	TGTGCCAGCTCCTCGGACGGGGATGGTGGCTACACCTTC
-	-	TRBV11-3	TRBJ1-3	CASSLITGSPGNTIYF	TGTGCCAGCAGCCTGATTACTGGTTCTCCTGGAAACACCATATATTTT
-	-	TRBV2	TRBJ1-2	CASRSERAAHGYTF	TGTGCCAGCAGATCCGAGCGGGCCGCCCATGGCTACACCTTC
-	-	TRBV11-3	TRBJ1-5	CASSLTLQGPQHF	TGTGCCAGCAGCCTCACCCTCCAGGGGCCCCAGCATTTT
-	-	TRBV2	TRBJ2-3	CASTTPAGTDTQYF	TGTGCCAGCACCACTCCCGCGGGTACAGATACGCAGTATTTT
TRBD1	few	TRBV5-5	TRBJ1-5	CASSLVAGGGQPQHF	TGTGCCAGCAGCTTGGTGGCAGGGGGCGGTCAGCCCCAGCATTTT
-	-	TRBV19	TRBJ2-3	CASSRVSTDTQYF	TGTGCCAGTAGTAGAGTTAGTACAGATACGCAGTATTTT
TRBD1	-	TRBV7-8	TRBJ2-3	CASRRDRAPVRDTQYF	TGTGCCAGCAGGCGGGACAGGGCTCCTGTCAGGGACACGCAGTATTTT
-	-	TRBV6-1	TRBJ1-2	CASSEEGRGAAGYTF	TGTGCCAGCAGTGAAGAGGGCAGGGGAGCCGCTGGCTACACCTTC
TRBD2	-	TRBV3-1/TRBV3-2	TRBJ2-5	CASRASGGMKTQYF	TGTGCCAGCAGGGCTAGCGGGGGTATGAAGACCCAGTACTTC
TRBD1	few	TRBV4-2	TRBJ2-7	CASSQGTGSSYEQYF	TGTGCCAGCAGCCAGGGGACAGGGAGCTCCTACGAGCAGTACTTC
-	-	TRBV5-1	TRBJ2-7	CASSLDTYEQYF	TGCGCCAGCAGCTTAGACACCTACGAGCAGTACTTC
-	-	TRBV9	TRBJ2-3	CASSVTPSRADTQYF	TGTGCCAGCAGCGTAACTCCCTCGAGGGCAGATACGCAGTATTTT
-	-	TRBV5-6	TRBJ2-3	CASSLDGVADTQYF	TGTGCCAGCAGCTTGGACGGGGTGGCAGATACGCAGTATTTT
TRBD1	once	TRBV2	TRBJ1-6	CASSDRGRSPLHF	TGTGCCAGCAGTGACAGGGGGAGGTCACCCCTCCACTTT
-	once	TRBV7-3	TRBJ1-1	CASSLRRGTEAFF	TGTGCCAGCAGCTTAAGGCGGGGCACTGAAGCTTTCTTT
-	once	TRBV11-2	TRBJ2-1	CASSPPRTVGAREQFF	TGTGCCAGCAGCCCGCCCAGGACAGTCGGTGCTAGGGAGCAGTTCTTC
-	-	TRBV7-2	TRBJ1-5	CASSAGPYQPQHF	TGTGCCAGCAGCGCGGGACCTTATCAGCCCCAGCATTTT
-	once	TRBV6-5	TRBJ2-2	CASSLSTGELFF	TGTGCCAGCAGTTTGAGCACCGGGGAGCTGTTTTTT
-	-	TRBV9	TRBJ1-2	CASSRDPTYGYTF	TGTGCCAGCAGCCGGGATCCCACCTATGGCTACACCTTC
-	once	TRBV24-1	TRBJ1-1	CATSATGEAFF	TGTGCCACCAGTGCCACGGGTGAAGCTTTCTTT